One and the same sample provided the 20 T cell receptor beta chains below, sequenced in a study of OX40 agonist ivuxolimab in advanced cancers. Data came from immunoSEQ multiplex PCR; TCRdb stores just in-frame clones and leaves some out. The sample lists tens of thousands of clones, around 87% occurring once. The sequences come from CD4+ or CD8+ T cells sorted from blood, collected in a trial of the OX40 agonist ivuxolimab. The receptors originated from an adult with an advanced solid tumor such as melanoma, head and neck, liver or kidney cancer.

The rearrangement joins TRBV12-5 to TRBJ2-5, with 7 nucleotides matching TRBD2. The J call may be incorrect, as the DNA end agrees better with TRBJ2-7. Germline V gene sequence: CDR1 LGHNT, CDR2 FRNRAP. The CDR3 runs to 13 residues. DNA for the CDR3: TGTGCTAGTGGCGGGGACTACTCCTACGAGCAGTACTTC. Its protein is CASGGDYSYEQYF.

The CDR3, as DNA: TGTGCCAGCAGCTTGGTCGGCGGGGGGGCTAATGAGCAGTTCTTC. The encoded protein is CASSLVGGGANEQFF. V and J are TRBV7-2 and TRBJ2-1; 9 bases fit TRBD2. This CDR3 contains 15 residues. Per germline, CDR1 SGHTA and CDR2 FQGNSA. The ends lost 3 bases at V and 7 bases at J; junction bases unmatched: 7.

The chain has TRBV10-3 and TRBJ2-1; 8 nucleotides align to TRBD2. V shed 11 bases and J 0 bases; nucleotides not matched to a gene: 9. Germline lookup yields CDR1 ENHRY and CDR2 SYGVKD. The CDR3 runs to 15 residues. CDR3 in DNA: TGTGCCGCCTCCTCGGGGGGGACCTCCTACAATGAGCAGTTCTTC. It translates to CAASSGGTSYNEQFF.

This clone was found once. The rearrangement joins TRBV7-3 to TRBJ2-7; 7 bases align to TRBD2. The CDR3 is made up of 13 amino acids. The V segment lost 5 bases and the J segment 9 bases; nucleotides outside the gene matches: 10. Germline CDR1 is SGHTA and CDR2 is FQGTGA. The CDR3 loop reads CASSPGEGRGQYF. CDR3 sequence (DNA): TGTGCCAGCAGCCCCGGGGAGGGCCGTGGGCAGTACTTC.

The genes are TRBV9 and TRBJ2-2, with 8 nucleotides matching TRBD2. The CDR3 runs to 16 residues. Germline CDR1 reads SGDLS; CDR2 reads YYNGEE. V was clipped by 2 bases and J by 3 bases; unmatched bases: 6. The CDR3 nucleotides read TGTGCCAGCAGCGTGATTAGCGGGGAGGACACCGGGGAGCTGTTTTTT. Translation: CASSVISGEDTGELFF.

This CDR3 is CASSPPPVGLAKNIQYF. Written as DNA, the CDR3 is TGTGCCAGCTCACCACCGCCAGTTGGATTAGCCAAAAACATTCAGTACTTC. This chain uses TRBV18 with TRBJ2-4; D gene uncertain. The germline V gene encodes CDR1 KGHSH and CDR2 LQKENI. The V and J ends lost 0 bases and 0 bases respectively, with 12 bases between them. This CDR3 spans 17 amino acids.

This clone appeared a single time. The chain uses TRBV2 and TRBJ2-2; D may correspond to TRBD1 or TRBD2 (6 bases each). Germline-derived CDR1 and CDR2 are SNHLY and FYNNEI. Deletions cut 7 bases from V and 0 bases from J, with 12 bases between. CDR3 size: 15 residues. The CDR3 sequence: CASMGRGANTGELFF. In DNA, the CDR3 is TGTGCCAGCATGGGAAGGGGGGCGAACACCGGGGAGCTGTTTTTT.

The chain carries TRBV2 and TRBJ2-3; TRBD2 matches 7 bases. J was trimmed by 5 bases and V by 0 bases; bases with no gene match: 5. The CDR3 is 15 amino acids. The germline V gene encodes CDR1 SNHLY and CDR2 FYNNEI. The CDR3 loop is CASSEAGGPVDTQYF. In DNA form, the CDR3 reads TGTGCCAGCAGTGAAGCGGGAGGGCCCGTAGATACGCAGTATTTT.

This clone showed up just a few times. CDR3 sequence (DNA): TGCGCCAGCAGTGAGGGGGGCGCGGGGTCACCCCTCCACTTT. Translated, it gives CASSEGGAGSPLHF. The rearrangement joins TRBV10-1 to TRBJ1-6, with D tentatively TRBD1 (6 bases). Trimming cost V 2 bases and J 10 bases, with 12 bases left between them. The CDR3 has 14 residues. In germline, CDR1 is WNHNN, CDR2 SYGVQD (reference sequence).

V and J are TRBV18 and TRBJ2-7; D assignment may be TRBD1 or TRBD2 (5 bases each). Looked up from germline, CDR1 is KGHSH and CDR2 is LQKENI. V was clipped by 6 bases and J by 4 bases, with 13 bases between them. CDR3 length: 13 residues. The CDR3 DNA reads as TGTGCCAGCTCCGGAGGTCCAGGGTACGAGCAGTACTTC. This encodes CASSGGPGYEQYF.

This chain joins TRBV7-8 and TRBJ1-5; 9 nucleotides line up with TRBD1. J was trimmed by 6 bases and V by 5 bases; bases with no gene match: 14. Germline CDR1 is SGHVS and CDR2 is FQNEAQ. The CDR3 runs to 17 residues. The CDR3 DNA is TGTGCCAGCAGCCCACGGACAGGGGCGGCCCCGGTTCAGCCCCAGCATTTT. The encoded protein is CASSPRTGAAPVQPQHF.

This sequence joins TRBV5-4 and TRBJ1-6; no reliable D call. Germline assignment: CDR1 SGHNT and CDR2 YYREEE (reference sequence). V lost 2 bases to trimming and J lost 10 bases, with 16 bases between them. The CDR3 is 15 residues long. In nucleotides, the CDR3 is TGTGCCAGCAGCTTACGTCACGGAGGTCAGTCACCCCTCCACTTT. Encoded protein: CASSLRHGGQSPLHF.

This clone was seen once. The chain carries TRBV15 and TRBJ1-1; D gene uncertain. This CDR3 has 13 residues. Trimming took off 0 bases at V and 8 bases at J, with 10 bases between the two ends. Germline CDR1 reads LNHNV; CDR2 reads YYDKDF (reference sequence). CDR3 loop: CATSRDLTPEAFF. CDR3 DNA: TGTGCCACCAGCAGAGATCTGACCCCGGAAGCTTTCTTT. The full variable domain, its missing parts supplied by reference TRBV15 and TRBJ1-1, is DAMVIQNPRYQVTQFGKPVTLSCSQTLNHNVMYWYQQKSSQAPKLLFHYYDKDFNNEADTPDNFQSRRPNTSFCFLDIRSPGLGDTAMYLCATSRDLTPEAFFGQGTRLTVV.

This clone was seen just once. The chain recombines TRBV6-5 with TRBJ2-5, with 9 bases aligning to TRBD1. The J segment lost 1 base and the V segment lost 4 bases, leaving 4 bases of the junction unmatched. This CDR3 region has 15 residues. CDR1 and CDR2 from the germline V gene are MNHEY and SVGAGI. The CDR3 spells CASSWGQGSQETQYF. Here the CDR3 DNA reads TGTGCCAGCAGTTGGGGACAGGGAAGCCAAGAGACCCAGTACTTC.

The chain links TRBV6-1 to TRBJ2-5; perhaps D is TRBD1 or TRBD2 (5 bases each). Between the trimmed V and J ends, which lost 8 bases and 7 bases, there was a span of 11 bases. CDR3 size: 11 residues. In germline, CDR1 is MNHNS, CDR2 SASEGT. Here the CDR3 DNA reads TGTGCCAGCGGAAGTGGGACGACCCAGTACTTC. Its protein is CASGSGTTQYF.

The chain links TRBV6-1 to TRBJ1-4; D is unclear. The germline V and J ends were trimmed by 4 bases and 5 bases, with 14 bases remaining between them. Germline CDR1 reads MNHNS; CDR2 reads SASEGT. This CDR3 is 15 amino acids long. As DNA, the CDR3 is TGTGCCAGCAGTGGAAGGTGGGGTGGCAATGAAAAACTGTTTTTT. Its translation is CASSGRWGGNEKLFF.

The chain employs TRBV6-6 and TRBJ2-5; D is ambiguous. Germline V gene sequence: CDR1 MNHNY, CDR2 SVGAGI (reference sequence). Trimming stripped 3 bases from V and 0 bases from J, with 5 bases between. The CDR3 covers 13 residues. As DNA, the CDR3 is TGTGCCAGCAGTTATCTGTACCAAGAGACCCAGTACTTC. Its translation: CASSYLYQETQYF.

V usage is TRBV7-2 and J usage is TRBJ1-1; D might be TRBD1 (5 bases). The germline V gene has CDR1 SGHTA and CDR2 FQGNSA. Trimming removed 5 bases from V and 1 base from J, with 17 bases in between. This CDR3 comprises 16 residues. CDR3 region: CASSPREALGNTEAFF. Written as DNA, the CDR3 is TGTGCCAGCAGCCCCAGGGAAGCTCTTGGGAACACTGAAGCTTTCTTT.

This clone was observed a single time. The rearrangement links TRBV4-1 to TRBJ2-1, with TRBD1 identical over 9 bases. The CDR3 is 16 amino acids. Germline V CDR1 and CDR2: MGHRA, YSYEKL. Germline trimming cut 3 bases from V and 2 bases from J; bases unmatched to any gene: 5. DNA of the CDR3: TGCGCCAGCAGCCAGCCGGGACAGGGAGCCTACAATGAGCAGTTCTTC. Protein product: CASSQPGQGAYNEQFF.

The chain combines TRBV10-2 with TRBJ2-5; D is possibly TRBD2 (6 bases). Germline V lookup: CDR1 WSHSY, CDR2 SAAADI. Trimming took off 6 bases at V and 4 bases at J, with 9 bases between the two ends. The CDR3 extends over 12 amino acids. CDR3 amino acids: CASRAGLETQYF. CDR3 nucleotides: TGCGCCAGCAGGGCGGGGTTAGAGACCCAGTACTTC.